This T cell receptor beta chain was retrieved from a study of cytomegalovirus exposure and HLA in healthy donors. General study results and limits: Prior analysis indicated that the majority of TCR beta V segments exhibited productivity approximately 87% or approximately 30% of the time. In a later analysis, 16,951 TCR beta sequences were associated with HLA alleles at 0.05 false discovery rate.

PCR primers comprised 60 Vbeta and 13 Jbeta primers. The authors' processing: The count from a later analysis was about 80 million unique TCR beta chains, about 10 million of them shared. TCRdb keeps only in-frame clones here, not all; method: immunoSEQ multiplex PCR. V, J and clone size were drawn from that table, and D and trimming were deduced from the DNA. The sample includes more than 95,000 clones. The V gene's germline CDR1 is SQVTM and CDR2 ANQGSEA. The CDR3 totals 12 residues. J lost 4 bases, V lost 7 bases, and 6 bases had no gene match. Concerning this clone: Its antigen remains unknown.

This clonotype was obtained from a man aged 18 to 30 in good health and CMV-seronegative. Material: PBMCs. This chain uses TRBV29-1 with TRBJ2-5, with 7 bases identical to TRBD1. The CDR3 DNA reads as TGCAGCGCCTTAACAGGGGCAGAGACCCAGTACTTC. This sequence encodes CSALTGAETQYF.